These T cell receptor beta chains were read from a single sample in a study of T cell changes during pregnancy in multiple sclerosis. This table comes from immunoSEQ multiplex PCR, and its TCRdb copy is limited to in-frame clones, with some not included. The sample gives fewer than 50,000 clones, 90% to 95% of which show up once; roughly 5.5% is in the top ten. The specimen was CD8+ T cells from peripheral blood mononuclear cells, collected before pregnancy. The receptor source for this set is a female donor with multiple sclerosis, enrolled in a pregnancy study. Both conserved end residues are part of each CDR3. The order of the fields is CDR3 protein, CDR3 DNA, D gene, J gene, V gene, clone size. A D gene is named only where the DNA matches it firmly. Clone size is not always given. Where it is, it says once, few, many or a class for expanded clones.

CDR3: CASTGEATNYGYTF; DNA: TGTGCCAGTACTGGAGAGGCCACTAACTATGGCTACACCTTC; D: -; J: TRBJ1-2; V: TRBV19; size: -
CDR3: CASSQVAGGFYNEQFF; DNA: TGCGCCAGCAGCCAAGTAGCGGGAGGATTCTACAATGAGCAGTTCTTC; D: TRBD2; J: TRBJ2-1; V: TRBV4-1; size: once
CDR3: CAWSVRGRAGEQYF; DNA: TGTGCCTGGAGTGTACGCGGGAGGGCAGGAGAGCAGTACTTC; D: TRBD2; J: TRBJ2-7; V: TRBV30; size: -
CDR3: CASSAGTGAYNEQFF; DNA: TGTGCCAGCAGTGCCGGTACCGGGGCCTACAATGAGCAGTTCTTC; D: -; J: TRBJ2-1; V: TRBV6-5; size: -
CDR3: CASSIDLPNLAGGYTF; DNA: TGTGCCAGTAGTATAGATCTTCCTAACCTCGCGGGTGGCTACACCTTC; D: -; J: TRBJ1-2; V: TRBV19; size: -
CDR3: CASSYSTSPDTQYF; DNA: TGTGCCAGCAGTTACTCGACTAGCCCAGATACGCAGTATTTT; D: TRBD2; J: TRBJ2-3; V: TRBV6-5; size: few
CDR3: CASSSGRDTQYF; DNA: TGTGCCAGTAGTAGCGGGAGGGATACGCAGTATTTT; D: TRBD2; J: TRBJ2-3; V: TRBV27; size: -
CDR3: CASSKGGEEDTEAFF; DNA: TGTGCCAGCAGCAAAGGAGGGGAGGAGGACACTGAAGCTTTCTTT; D: -; J: TRBJ1-1; V: TRBV21-1; size: once
CDR3: CASSPTGGLYEQYF; DNA: TGTGCCAGCTCACCCACAGGGGGTCTCTACGAGCAGTACTTC; D: TRBD1; J: TRBJ2-7; V: TRBV18; size: -
CDR3: CASSLYPLDNEQFF; DNA: TGTGCCAGCAGCTTATATCCCTTAGACAATGAGCAGTTCTTC; D: -; J: TRBJ2-1; V: TRBV7-6; size: -
CDR3: CASSTRTDPATNEKLFF; DNA: TGTGCCAGCAGCACCCGGACAGATCCTGCAACTAATGAAAAACTGTTTTTT; D: -; J: TRBJ1-4; V: TRBV13; size: -
CDR3: CAIRTPKGGGNTEAFF; DNA: TGTGCCATCAGGACTCCGAAGGGCGGGGGGAACACTGAAGCTTTCTTT; D: -; J: TRBJ1-1; V: TRBV10-3; size: -
CDR3: CASSQEGGRQNIQYF; DNA: TGCGCCAGCAGCCAAGAGGGAGGCCGGCAAAACATTCAGTACTTC; D: -; J: TRBJ2-4; V: TRBV4-1; size: few
CDR3: CASSLGLAGVGTDTQYF; DNA: TGTGCCAGCAGCTTGGGGCTAGCGGGAGTCGGGACAGATACGCAGTATTTT; D: TRBD2; J: TRBJ2-3; V: TRBV5-4; size: -
CDR3: CASSWQGGTEAFF; DNA: TGTGCCAGCAGTTGGCAGGGAGGCACTGAAGCTTTCTTT; D: -; J: TRBJ1-1; V: TRBV27; size: -
CDR3: CASSLGQGLAGEGGLYEQYF; DNA: TGTGCCAGCAGTTTAGGTCAAGGACTAGCGGGAGAGGGGGGGCTCTACGAGCAGTACTTC; D: TRBD2; J: TRBJ2-7; V: TRBV28; size: -
CDR3: CASSQLAGTYEQYF; DNA: TGCGCCAGCAGCCAACTAGCGGGAACCTACGAGCAGTACTTC; D: TRBD2; J: TRBJ2-7; V: TRBV5-1; size: -
CDR3: CASSLLADNKPYEQYF; DNA: TGTGCCAGCAGCCTTCTTGCGGATAATAAACCCTACGAGCAGTACTTC; D: -; J: TRBJ2-7; V: TRBV4-2; size: -
CDR3: CASSEQGDGYTF; DNA: TGTGCCAGTAGCGAGCAAGGGGATGGCTACACCTTC; D: -; J: TRBJ1-2; V: TRBV19; size: -
CDR3: CASSPHSGMNTEAFF; DNA: TGTGCCAGTAGCCCACACAGCGGCATGAACACTGAAGCTTTCTTT; D: -; J: TRBJ1-1; V: TRBV19; size: once
CDR3: CATSRDRMNTEAFF; DNA: TGTGCCACCAGCAGAGATCGTATGAACACTGAAGCTTTCTTT; D: -; J: TRBJ1-1; V: TRBV15; size: -
CDR3: CASSLGGGTGYEQYF; DNA: TGTGCCAGCAGCTTGGGAGGCGGGACGGGCTACGAGCAGTACTTC; D: -; J: TRBJ2-7; V: TRBV5-6; size: -
CDR3: CASSVEDYSYNEQFF; DNA: TGTGCCAGCAGTGTAGAGGATTACTCCTACAATGAGCAGTTCTTC; D: -; J: TRBJ2-1; V: TRBV6-1; size: -
CDR3: CSVEGTSREQYF; DNA: TGCAGCGTTGAAGGGACTAGCAGGGAGCAGTACTTC; D: TRBD2; J: TRBJ2-7; V: TRBV29-1; size: -
CDR3: CASTTGLNTGELFF; DNA: TGTGCCAGCACGACAGGGCTTAACACCGGGGAGCTGTTTTTT; D: TRBD1; J: TRBJ2-2; V: TRBV7-9; size: -
CDR3: CASSSPTSGAYNEQFF; DNA: TGTGCCAGCAGCTCACCGACTAGCGGCGCCTACAATGAGCAGTTCTTC; D: TRBD2; J: TRBJ2-1; V: TRBV13; size: -
CDR3: CASSLAGQGGGYTF; DNA: TGTGCCAGCAGCTTGGCCGGACAGGGCGGAGGCTACACCTTC; D: TRBD1; J: TRBJ1-2; V: TRBV5-8; size: -